These T cell receptor beta chains were read from a single sample in a study of beta chain features in type 1 diabetes. TCRdb's copy holds only in-frame clones and misses some; the assay was immunoSEQ multiplex PCR. The sample yields under 350,000 clones, 7.5% to 9.5% seen once. Sequences were obtained from central memory CD4+ T cells from blood. These receptors all come from a woman younger than 30 in good health. Each CDR3 is given with its conserved first and last residue. A D gene is named only where the DNA matches it firmly. For some rows the clone size is stated as once, few or many, or as a class when expanded; others skip it.

clone_size: few
v_call: TRBV7-2
j_call: TRBJ2-3
d_call: .
cdr3_nt: TGTGCCAGCTTTAAAGGGGGAGGGGCAGATACGCAGTATTTT
cdr3_aa: CASFKGGGADTQYF

clone_size: few
v_call: TRBV2
j_call: TRBJ1-2
d_call: .
cdr3_nt: TGTGCCAGCAGTCCTGACCGGGGGGATGGCTACACCTTC
cdr3_aa: CASSPDRGDGYTF

clone_size: few
v_call: TRBV4-1
j_call: TRBJ2-5
d_call: .
cdr3_nt: TGCGCCACCCGAGCAACGGGGAAGGGGGCGCGGGAAGTTCAAGAGACCCAGTACTTC
cdr3_aa: CATRATGKGAREVQETQYF

clone_size: .
v_call: TRBV28
j_call: TRBJ2-3
d_call: TRBD2
cdr3_nt: TGTGCCACCCGGGGGGGAAATACGCAGTATTTT
cdr3_aa: CATRGGNTQYF

clone_size: few
v_call: TRBV20-1
j_call: TRBJ2-5
d_call: .
cdr3_nt: TGCAGTGCTACCTCAGAGACCCAGTACTTC
cdr3_aa: CSATSETQYF

clone_size: few
v_call: TRBV4-2
j_call: TRBJ2-5
d_call: .
cdr3_nt: TGTGCCAGCAGCCAAGATTTGAGCGCGAGAGTAGAGACCCAGTACTTC
cdr3_aa: CASSQDLSARVETQYF

clone_size: few
v_call: TRBV5-4
j_call: TRBJ2-3
d_call: TRBD1
cdr3_nt: TGTGCCAGCAGCCGCAACCGGGACAGGGACACAGATACGCAGTATTTT
cdr3_aa: CASSRNRDRDTDTQYF

clone_size: few
v_call: TRBV30
j_call: TRBJ1-2
d_call: TRBD1
cdr3_nt: TGTGCCTGGGCCGGGACAGGGGTAGGCTACACCTTC
cdr3_aa: CAWAGTGVGYTF

clone_size: many
v_call: TRBV4-3
j_call: TRBJ1-1
d_call: .
cdr3_nt: TGCGCCAGCAGACGTCAGGGGCCCTCGGCTGAAGCTTTCTTT
cdr3_aa: CASRRQGPSAEAFF

clone_size: .
v_call: TRBV7-2
j_call: TRBJ1-6
d_call: .
cdr3_nt: TGTGCCAGCAGTTTCCTAGGGAACGGTCCCCTCCACTTT
cdr3_aa: CASSFLGNGPLHF

clone_size: .
v_call: TRBV28
j_call: TRBJ1-2
d_call: .
cdr3_nt: TGTGCCAGCAGTCAAGGGGGATCTAACTATGGCTACACCTTC
cdr3_aa: CASSQGGSNYGYTF

clone_size: many
v_call: TRBV19
j_call: TRBJ1-5
d_call: TRBD1
cdr3_nt: TGTGCCAGTAGATCCGGACAGGGGAGACGGGTTGGCAATCAGCCCCAGCATTTT
cdr3_aa: CASRSGQGRRVGNQPQHF

clone_size: .
v_call: TRBV5-1
j_call: TRBJ1-1
d_call: .
cdr3_nt: TGCGCCAGCAGCTTGGACGGAAATCGTGGCACTGAAGCTTTCTTT
cdr3_aa: CASSLDGNRGTEAFF

clone_size: many
v_call: TRBV7-3
j_call: TRBJ1-1
d_call: .
cdr3_nt: TGTGCCAGCAGGCCCCGCCGAGGGGCTGAAGCTTTCTTT
cdr3_aa: CASRPRRGAEAFF

clone_size: few
v_call: TRBV4-3
j_call: TRBJ2-2
d_call: .
cdr3_nt: TGCGCCAGCAGCCTAGGTTCGGCGGGGGCCCCGAACACCGGGGAGCTGTTTTTT
cdr3_aa: CASSLGSAGAPNTGELFF

clone_size: many
v_call: TRBV4-1
j_call: TRBJ2-1
d_call: TRBD2
cdr3_nt: TGCGCCAGCAGCCGAGTTGGCGGGGGGGCGGGAGAGCAGTTCTTC
cdr3_aa: CASSRVGGGAGEQFF

clone_size: .
v_call: TRBV30
j_call: TRBJ1-1
d_call: .
cdr3_nt: TGTGCCTGGAGTGTACGAAACAGGGCTTTCTTT
cdr3_aa: CAWSVRNRAFF

clone_size: few
v_call: TRBV28
j_call: TRBJ2-4
d_call: .
cdr3_nt: TGTGCCAGCAGTTTAAGTCTACTAGCCAAAAACATTCAGTACTTC
cdr3_aa: CASSLSLLAKNIQYF

clone_size: few
v_call: TRBV12-5
j_call: TRBJ2-3
d_call: TRBD1
cdr3_nt: TGTGCTAGTGGTTTGTCTACGGGACAGGGGGCAGATACGCAGTATTTT
cdr3_aa: CASGLSTGQGADTQYF

clone_size: .
v_call: TRBV19
j_call: TRBJ1-2
d_call: TRBD1
cdr3_nt: TGTGCCAGTAAGACTACTGGACAGGGTTTCTATGGCTACACCTTC
cdr3_aa: CASKTTGQGFYGYTF

clone_size: few
v_call: TRBV4-3
j_call: TRBJ1-2
d_call: .
cdr3_nt: TGCGCCAGCAGCCAAGATGATACGGTGAACTATGGCTACACCTTC
cdr3_aa: CASSQDDTVNYGYTF

clone_size: .
v_call: TRBV11-2
j_call: TRBJ2-2
d_call: .
cdr3_nt: TGTGCCAGCAGCTTCGGACCTACCGGGGAGCTGTTTTTT
cdr3_aa: CASSFGPTGELFF

clone_size: .
v_call: TRBV4-3
j_call: TRBJ2-2
d_call: .
cdr3_nt: TGCGCCAGCAGGCAAATTGAGGGCACCGGGGAGCTGTTTTTT
cdr3_aa: CASRQIEGTGELFF

clone_size: .
v_call: TRBV11-2
j_call: TRBJ2-3
d_call: TRBD1
cdr3_nt: TGTGCCAGCAGCTTAGGACAGGGACGCACAGATACGCAGTATTTT
cdr3_aa: CASSLGQGRTDTQYF